This TCR beta chain was documented in a study of OX40 agonist ivuxolimab in advanced cancers. Overall study: It was permissible to have had prior anti-PD-1, anti-PD-L1 or anti-CTLA-4 therapy, and under 45% had some. The study, taken as a whole, reports: Clones of CD4+ and CD8+ blood T cells grew by week 6 at doses of 0.1 to 3.0 mg/kg.

As for this clone: Its antigen is currently unknown. The same CDR3 also results from other DNA sequences found in this sample.

Profiled with immunoSEQ multiplex PCR; TCRdb holds only in-frame clones, not every one. The data hold 70,000 to 75,000 clones, with roughly 80% observed a single time. The CDR3 length is 15 residues. CDR1 SGHNT and CDR2 YENEEA come from the germline V gene. V was trimmed by 1 base and J by 2 bases, leaving 10 bases between them. V is TRBV11-3 and J is TRBJ2-3; D not certain. This TCR was recovered from an adult with an advanced solid tumor such as melanoma, head and neck, liver or kidney cancer. The sequences come from CD4+ or CD8+ T cells sorted from blood, collected in a trial of the OX40 agonist ivuxolimab. CDR3 nucleotides: TGTGCCAGCAGCTTAGGGGGTCTAGACACAGATACGCAGTATTTT. Protein: CASSLGGLDTDTQYF.